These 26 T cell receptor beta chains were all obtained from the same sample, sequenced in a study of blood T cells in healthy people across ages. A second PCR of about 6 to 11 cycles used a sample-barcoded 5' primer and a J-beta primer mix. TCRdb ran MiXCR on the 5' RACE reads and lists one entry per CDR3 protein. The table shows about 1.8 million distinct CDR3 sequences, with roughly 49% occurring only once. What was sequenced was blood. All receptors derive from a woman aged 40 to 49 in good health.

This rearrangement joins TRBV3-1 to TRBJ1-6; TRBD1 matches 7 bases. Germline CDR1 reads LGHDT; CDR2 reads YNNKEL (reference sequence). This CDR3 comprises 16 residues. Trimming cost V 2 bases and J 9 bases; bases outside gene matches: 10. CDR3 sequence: CASSQTRDRLRSPLHF. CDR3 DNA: TGTGCCAGCAGCCAAACCAGGGACAGACTACGTTCACCCCTCCACTTT.

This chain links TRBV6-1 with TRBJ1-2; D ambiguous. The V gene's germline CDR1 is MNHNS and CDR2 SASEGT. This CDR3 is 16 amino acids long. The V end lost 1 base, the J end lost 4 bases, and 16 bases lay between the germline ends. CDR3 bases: TGTGCCAGCAGTGAAGACGGCAGCTGGCCCTTCTATGGCTACACCTTC. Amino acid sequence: CASSEDGSWPFYGYTF.

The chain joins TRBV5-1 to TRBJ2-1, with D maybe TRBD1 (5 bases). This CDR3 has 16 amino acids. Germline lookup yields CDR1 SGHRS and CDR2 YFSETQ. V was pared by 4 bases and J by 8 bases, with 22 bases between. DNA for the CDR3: TGCGCCAGCAGCCGAATTGGGGCAGCTCCTATCGATGAGCAGTTCTTC. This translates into CASSRIGAAPIDEQFF.

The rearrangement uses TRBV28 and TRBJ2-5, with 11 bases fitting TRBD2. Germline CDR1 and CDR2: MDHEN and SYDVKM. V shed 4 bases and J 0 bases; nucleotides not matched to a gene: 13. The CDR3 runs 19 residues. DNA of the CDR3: TGTGCCAGCAGTTCGATCAAGGGGCTAGCGGGGGGCCACCAAGAGACCCAGTACTTC. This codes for CASSSIKGLAGGHQETQYF.

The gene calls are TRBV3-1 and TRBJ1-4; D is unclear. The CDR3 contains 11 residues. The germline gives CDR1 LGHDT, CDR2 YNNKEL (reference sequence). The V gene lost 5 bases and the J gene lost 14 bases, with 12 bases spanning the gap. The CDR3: CASSAGLSLFF. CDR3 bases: TGTGCCAGCAGCGCCGGGCTAAGTCTGTTTTTT.

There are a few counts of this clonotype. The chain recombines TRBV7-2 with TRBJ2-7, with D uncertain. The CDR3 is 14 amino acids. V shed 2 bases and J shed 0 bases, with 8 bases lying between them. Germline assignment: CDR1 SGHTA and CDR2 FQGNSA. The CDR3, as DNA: TGTGCCAGCAGCTTAATCATCAACTCCTACGAGCAGTACTTC. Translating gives CASSLIINSYEQYF.

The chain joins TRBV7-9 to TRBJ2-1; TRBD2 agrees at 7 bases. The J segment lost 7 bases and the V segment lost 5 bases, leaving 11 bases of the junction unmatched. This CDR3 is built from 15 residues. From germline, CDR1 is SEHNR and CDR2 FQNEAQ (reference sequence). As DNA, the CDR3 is TGTGCCAGCAGCCTGACTGGCGGGGGACGGAATGAGCAGTTCTTC. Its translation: CASSLTGGGRNEQFF.

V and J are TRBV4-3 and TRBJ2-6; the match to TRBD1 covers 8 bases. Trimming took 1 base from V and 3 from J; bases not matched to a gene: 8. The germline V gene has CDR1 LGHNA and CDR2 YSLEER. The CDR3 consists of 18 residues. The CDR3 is CASSQATGVRSGANVLTF. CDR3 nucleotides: TGCGCCAGCAGCCAAGCGACAGGGGTGAGAAGTGGGGCCAACGTCCTGACTTTC.

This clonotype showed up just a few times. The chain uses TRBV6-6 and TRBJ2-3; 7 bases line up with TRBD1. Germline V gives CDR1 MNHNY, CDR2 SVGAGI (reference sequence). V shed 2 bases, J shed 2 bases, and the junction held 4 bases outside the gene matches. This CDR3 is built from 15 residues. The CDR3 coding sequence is TGTGCCAGCAGTTACCAGGGACAGTCCACAGATACGCAGTATTTT. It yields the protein CASSYQGQSTDTQYF.

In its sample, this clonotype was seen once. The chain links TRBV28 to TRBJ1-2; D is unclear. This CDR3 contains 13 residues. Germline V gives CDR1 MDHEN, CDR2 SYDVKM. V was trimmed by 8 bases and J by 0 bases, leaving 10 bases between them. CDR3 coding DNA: TGTGCCAGCGGGCAGCTCCCTAACTATGGCTACACCTTC. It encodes CASGQLPNYGYTF.

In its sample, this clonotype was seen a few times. DNA for the CDR3: TGCAGTGCTGAAAATCCGGGCCAGAGCTCCTACGAGCAGTACTTC. Protein sequence: CSAENPGQSSYEQYF. The chain carries TRBV20-1 and TRBJ2-7; no reliable D call. Trimming left V 5 bases short and J 0 bases short, with 17 bases between. In germline, CDR1 is DFQATT, CDR2 SNEGSKA (reference sequence). The CDR3 spans 15 residues.

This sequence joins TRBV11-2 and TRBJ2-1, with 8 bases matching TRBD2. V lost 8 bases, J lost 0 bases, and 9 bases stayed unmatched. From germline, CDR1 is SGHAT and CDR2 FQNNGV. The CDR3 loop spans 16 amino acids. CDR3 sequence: CASSPRAGGSYNEQFF. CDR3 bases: TGTGCCAGCTCCCCTCGGGCGGGGGGCTCCTACAATGAGCAGTTCTTC.

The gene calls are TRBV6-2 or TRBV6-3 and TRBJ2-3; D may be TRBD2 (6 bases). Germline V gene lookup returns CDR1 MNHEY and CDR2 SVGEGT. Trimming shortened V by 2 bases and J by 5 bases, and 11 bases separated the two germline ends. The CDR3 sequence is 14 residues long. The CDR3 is CASSYAGQEDTQYF. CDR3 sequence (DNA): TGTGCCAGCAGTTACGCGGGGCAGGAAGATACGCAGTATTTT.

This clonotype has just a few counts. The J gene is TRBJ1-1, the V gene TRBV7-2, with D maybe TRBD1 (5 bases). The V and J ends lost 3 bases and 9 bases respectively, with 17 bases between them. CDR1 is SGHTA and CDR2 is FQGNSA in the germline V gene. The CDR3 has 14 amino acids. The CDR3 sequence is CASSLGVGARKAFF. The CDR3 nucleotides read TGTGCCAGCAGCTTGGGAGTAGGGGCCCGAAAAGCTTTCTTT.

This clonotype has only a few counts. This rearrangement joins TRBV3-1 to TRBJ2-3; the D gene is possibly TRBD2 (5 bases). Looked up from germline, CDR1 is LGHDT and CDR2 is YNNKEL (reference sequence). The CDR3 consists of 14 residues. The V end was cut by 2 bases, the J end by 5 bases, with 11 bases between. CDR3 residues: CASSQTTRLDTQYF. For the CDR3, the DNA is TGTGCCAGCAGCCAAACAACTAGGCTAGATACGCAGTATTTT.

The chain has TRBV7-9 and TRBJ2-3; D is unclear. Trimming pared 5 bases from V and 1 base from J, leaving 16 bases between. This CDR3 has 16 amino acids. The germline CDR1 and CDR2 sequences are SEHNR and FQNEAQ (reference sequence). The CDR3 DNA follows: TGTGCCAGCAGCCACGTTGGGGTTGGAGGCACAGATACGCAGTATTTT. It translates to CASSHVGVGGTDTQYF.

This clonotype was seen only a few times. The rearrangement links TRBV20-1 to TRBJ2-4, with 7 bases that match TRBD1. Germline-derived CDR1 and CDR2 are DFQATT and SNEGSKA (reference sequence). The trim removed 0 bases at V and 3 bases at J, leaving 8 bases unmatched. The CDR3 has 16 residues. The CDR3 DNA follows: TGCAGTGCTAGAGATATAGGGGGCTGGAGCAAAAACATTCAGTACTTC. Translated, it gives CSARDIGGWSKNIQYF.

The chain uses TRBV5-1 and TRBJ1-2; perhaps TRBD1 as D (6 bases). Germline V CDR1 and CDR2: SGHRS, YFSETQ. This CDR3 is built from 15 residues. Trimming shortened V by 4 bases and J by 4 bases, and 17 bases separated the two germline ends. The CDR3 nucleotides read TGCGCCAGCAGCCCGGAAAGCAGGGGAGGCTATGGCTACACCTTC. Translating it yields CASSPESRGGYGYTF.

CDR3 region: CASSIGQGLWETQYF. The CDR3 bases are TGTGCCAGCAGTATCGGACAGGGCCTATGGGAGACCCAGTACTTC. The V call is TRBV28, the J call TRBJ2-5; 8 positions match TRBD1. The CDR3 extends over 15 amino acids. From germline, CDR1 is MDHEN and CDR2 SYDVKM. Trimming took 5 bases from V and 5 from J; bases not matched to a gene: 10.

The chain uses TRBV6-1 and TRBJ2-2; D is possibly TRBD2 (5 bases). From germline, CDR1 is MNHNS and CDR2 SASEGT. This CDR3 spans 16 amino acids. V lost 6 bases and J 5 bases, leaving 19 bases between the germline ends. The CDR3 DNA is TGTGCCAGCAGAAGGGAGAATCCCGTGGGGACCGGGGAGCTGTTTTTT. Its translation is CASRRENPVGTGELFF.

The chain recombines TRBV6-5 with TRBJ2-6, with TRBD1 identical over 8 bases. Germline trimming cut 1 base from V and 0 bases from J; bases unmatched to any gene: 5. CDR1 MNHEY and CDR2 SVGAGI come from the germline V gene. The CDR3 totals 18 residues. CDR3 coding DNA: TGTGCCAGCAGTTACTGGGGACAGGATAACTCTGGGGCCAACGTCCTGACTTTC. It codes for CASSYWGQDNSGANVLTF.

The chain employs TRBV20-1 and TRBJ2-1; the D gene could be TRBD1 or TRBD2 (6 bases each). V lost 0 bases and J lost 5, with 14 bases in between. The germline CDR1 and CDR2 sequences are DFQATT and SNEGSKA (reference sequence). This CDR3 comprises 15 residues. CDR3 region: CSARDPWGADNEQFF. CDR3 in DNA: TGCAGTGCTAGAGACCCGTGGGGGGCTGACAATGAGCAGTTCTTC.

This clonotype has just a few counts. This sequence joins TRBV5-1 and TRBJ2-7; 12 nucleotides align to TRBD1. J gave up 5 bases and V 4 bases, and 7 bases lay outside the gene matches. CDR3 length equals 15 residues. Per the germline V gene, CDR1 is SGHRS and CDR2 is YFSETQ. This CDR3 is CASSAGTGGGDEQYF. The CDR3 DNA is TGCGCCAGCAGCGCCGGGACAGGGGGCGGCGACGAGCAGTACTTC.

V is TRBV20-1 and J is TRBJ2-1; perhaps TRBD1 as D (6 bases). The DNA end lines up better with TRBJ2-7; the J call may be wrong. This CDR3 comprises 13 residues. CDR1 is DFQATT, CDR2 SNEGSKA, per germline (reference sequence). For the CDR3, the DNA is TGCAGTGCTGATGACAGGAGCTACAATGAGCAGTACTTC. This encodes CSADDRSYNEQYF.

CDR3: CASSARQGAVNEQFF. The CDR3 DNA reads as TGTGCCAGCAGCGCCAGACAGGGGGCCGTCAATGAGCAGTTCTTC. The genes are TRBV9 and TRBJ2-1, with 10 positions matching TRBD1. V was clipped by 3 bases and J by 6 bases; unmatched bases: 6. Germline V gene lookup returns CDR1 SGDLS and CDR2 YYNGEE. This CDR3 spans 15 amino acids.

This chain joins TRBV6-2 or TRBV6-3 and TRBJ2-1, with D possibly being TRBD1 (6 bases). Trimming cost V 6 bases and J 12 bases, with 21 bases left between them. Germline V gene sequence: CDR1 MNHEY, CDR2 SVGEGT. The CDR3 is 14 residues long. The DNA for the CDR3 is TGTGCCAGCAGATTCAGGGCAGGGGATTCCGGGCAGTTCTTC. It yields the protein CASRFRAGDSGQFF.